This TCR beta chain derives from a study of beta chain features in type 1 diabetes. Overall study findings and caveats: A greater similarity of naive, central memory and Treg TCRB repertoires was seen among patients than among healthy donors. Type 1 diabetes patients showed fewer insertions and more deletions at VDJ junctions.

This clone was counted ten times or more. Its antigen is unknown. Isolated RNA was reverse transcribed in full, so expressed TCRB transcripts were sequenced. The data were produced by immunoSEQ multiplex PCR, yet TCRdb's version contains in-frame clones alone and is incomplete. The table records a few hundred thousand clones, around 26% of them present only once. Trimming took 2 bases from V and 3 from J, leaving 12 bases between them. The CDR3 consists of 15 residues. Germline V gene data show CDR1 as ENHRY and CDR2 as SYGVKD. This sequence was found in a man aged 25-45 years in good health. The sequenced sample was central memory CD4+ T cells from blood. The chain carries TRBV10-3 and TRBJ2-3; tentatively, D is TRBD2 (5 bases). The CDR3 DNA reads TGTGCCATCAGTGAGACCAACCCGGGGACAGATACGCAGTATTTT. It specifies CAISETNPGTDTQYF.